This T cell receptor beta chain was observed in a study of CD8 T cells in Susac syndrome. About the study: Susac syndrome patients were untreated, on corticosteroids with some adding intravenous immunoglobulin, or on intravenous immunoglobulin only.

V lost 6 bases to trimming and J lost 5 bases; unmatched junction nucleotides: 4. The CDR3 contains 14 residues. Germline lookup yields CDR1 LNHNV and CDR2 YYDKDF (reference sequence). Sequencing of TCR beta was performed on blood CD8+ T cells and on blood CD4+ T cells. TEMRA cells were FACS-enriched and CD8+ and CD4+ T cells negatively isolated. The RNA input was roughly 0.5 to 1 ug, and it was reverse transcribed with random hexamers. Multiplex PCR with immunoSEQ amplified the TCR beta CDR3 across 54 Vbeta and 13 Jbeta. TCRdb reprocessed the immunoSEQ multiplex PCR reads with MiXCR, giving one entry per CDR3 protein. The sample yields 150,000 or so distinct CDR3 sequences, 95% seen once.

The TCR comes from a human donor with Susac syndrome. Sequencing used CD4+ T cells from PBMCs. The J gene is TRBJ1-6, the V gene TRBV15, with 7 positions matching TRBD1. CDR3: CATRTGDHNSPLHF. CDR3 bases: TGTGCCACCAGAACAGGGGATCATAATTCACCCCTCCACTTT.